This is a list of T cell receptor beta chains from one sample in a study of OX40 agonist ivuxolimab in advanced cancers. Assay: immunoSEQ multiplex PCR; the TCRdb copy retains only in-frame clones and omits some. The table lists 35,000 to 45,000 clones, around 80% of them singletons. The sample consisted of CD4+ or CD8+ T cells sorted from blood, taken in a trial of the OX40 agonist ivuxolimab. The source of these receptors is an adult with an advanced solid tumor such as melanoma, head and neck, liver or kidney cancer. The CDR3 runs from the conserved cysteine through the conserved F or W. The D gene is left open where the match is weak. Clone size is given for some rows only: seen once, a few or many times, or a class if the clone is expanded.

DNA,CDR3,V,D,J,size
TGTGCCAGCACCTCGTCATGCAGGTTCAATTACGAGCAGTACTTC,CASTSSCRFNYEQYF,TRBV11-3,.,TRBJ2-7,.
TGTGCCAGTAGCCTGACAGGAGCTAGCACAGATACGCAGTATTTT,CASSLTGASTDTQYF,TRBV19,.,TRBJ2-3,.
TGTGCCAGCAGCGTAGGACTAGCGGGCTCTAGCACAGATACGCAGTATTTT,CASSVGLAGSSTDTQYF,TRBV9,TRBD2,TRBJ2-3,.
TGTGCCAGCAGTGAAGAAACTTGGGGACAGTATAGCAATCAGCCCCAGCATTTT,CASSEETWGQYSNQPQHF,TRBV6-1,TRBD1,TRBJ1-5,.
TGTGCCATCAGTGAGCCGGGACTAGCGGGCTCCGAGCAGTACTTC,CAISEPGLAGSEQYF,TRBV10-3,TRBD2,TRBJ2-7,.
TGTGCCAGCAGTTTGTTGAGAGGGGTTGCTGGAGAGCAGTACTTC,CASSLLRGVAGEQYF,TRBV28,.,TRBJ2-7,.
TGTGCCAGCAGCTTTACCGGGACAGGAAGCTCCTACGAGCAGTACTTC,CASSFTGTGSSYEQYF,TRBV7-6,TRBD1,TRBJ2-7,.
TGTGCCAGCAGCTTCAAAGGAGGGGCGGGAAACACCATATATTTT,CASSFKGGAGNTIYF,TRBV5-6,.,TRBJ1-3,.
TGCAGTGCTACCCAAGAGACCCAGTACTTC,CSATQETQYF,TRBV20-1,.,TRBJ2-5,.
TGTGCCAGCAGCTCAATAGGACAGCTCAACTACGAGCAGTACTTC,CASSSIGQLNYEQYF,TRBV11-2,.,TRBJ2-7,.
TGCAGCGTTGATCACCGCACAGATACGCAGTATTTT,CSVDHRTDTQYF,TRBV29-1,.,TRBJ2-3,.
TGCGCCAGCAGACCAGACTCTGGGGCCAACGTCCTGACTTTC,CASRPDSGANVLTF,TRBV5-1,.,TRBJ2-6,.
TGCGCCAGCAGTTATACAGGGGGGGAGACCCAGTACTTC,CASSYTGGETQYF,TRBV5-1,TRBD1,TRBJ2-5,.
TGTGCCAGCTCACCACCCCTAGCGGGAGGAGGCACCGGGGAGCTGTTTTTT,CASSPPLAGGGTGELFF,TRBV18,TRBD2,TRBJ2-2,.
TGTGCCGGTAGAGGGCAGGCAAACACCGGGGAGCTGTTTTTT,CAGRGQANTGELFF,TRBV2,.,TRBJ2-2,.
TGTGCCAGCAGCTTACCCCAAGAGACCCAGTACTTC,CASSLPQETQYF,TRBV5-4,.,TRBJ2-5,.
TGTGCCACCAGCAGAGGGGAGGGGCAAGAGACCCAGTACTTC,CATSRGEGQETQYF,TRBV15,TRBD2,TRBJ2-5,few
TGTGCCAGCAGCCCGACGACTAGTGGCACAGATACGCAGTATTTT,CASSPTTSGTDTQYF,TRBV7-9,.,TRBJ2-3,few
TGTGCCAGCAGCCCCCGCAGGGACACAGATACGCAGTATTTT,CASSPRRDTDTQYF,TRBV7-1,.,TRBJ2-3,.
TGCGCCAGCAGCCCCCGTTACTACTACAATGAGCAGTTCTTC,CASSPRYYYNEQFF,TRBV5-1,.,TRBJ2-1,.